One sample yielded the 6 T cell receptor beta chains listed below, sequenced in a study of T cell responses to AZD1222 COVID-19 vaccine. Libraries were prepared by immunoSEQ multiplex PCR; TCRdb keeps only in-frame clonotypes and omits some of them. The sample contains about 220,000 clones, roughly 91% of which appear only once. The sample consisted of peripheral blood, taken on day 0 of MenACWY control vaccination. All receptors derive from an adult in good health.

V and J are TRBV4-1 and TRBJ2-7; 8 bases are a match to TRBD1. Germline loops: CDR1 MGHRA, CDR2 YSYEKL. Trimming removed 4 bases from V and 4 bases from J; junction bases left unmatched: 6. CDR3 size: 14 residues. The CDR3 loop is CASSPGTGGYEQYF. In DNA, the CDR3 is TGCGCCAGCAGCCCAGGGACAGGAGGGTACGAGCAGTACTTC.

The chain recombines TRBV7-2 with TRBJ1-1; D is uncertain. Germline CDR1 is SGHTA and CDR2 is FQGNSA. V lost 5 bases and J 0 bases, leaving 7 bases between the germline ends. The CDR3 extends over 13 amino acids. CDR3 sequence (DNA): TGTGCCAGCAGCCCCATGATGAACACTGAAGCTTTCTTT. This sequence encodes CASSPMMNTEAFF. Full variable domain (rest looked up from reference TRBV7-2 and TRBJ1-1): GAGVSQSPSNKVTEKGKDVELRCDPISGHTALYWYRQSLGQGLEFLIYFQGNSAPDKSGLPSDRFSAERTGGSVSTLTIQRTQQEDSAVYLCASSPMMNTEAFFGQGTRLTVV.

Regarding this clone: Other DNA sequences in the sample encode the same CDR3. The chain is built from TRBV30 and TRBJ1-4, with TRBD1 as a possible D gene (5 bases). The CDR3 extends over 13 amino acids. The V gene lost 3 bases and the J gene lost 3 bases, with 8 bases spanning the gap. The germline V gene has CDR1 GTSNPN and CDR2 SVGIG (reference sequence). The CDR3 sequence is CAWSRDSNEKLFF. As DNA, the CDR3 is TGTGCCTGGAGCAGGGACTCTAATGAAAAACTGTTTTTT. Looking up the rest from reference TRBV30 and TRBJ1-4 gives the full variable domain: SQTIHQWPATLVQPVGSPLSLECTVEGTSNPNLYWYRQAAGRGLQLLFYSVGIGQISSEVPQNLSASRPQDRQFILSSKKLLLSDSGFYLCAWSRDSNEKLFFGSGTQLSVL.

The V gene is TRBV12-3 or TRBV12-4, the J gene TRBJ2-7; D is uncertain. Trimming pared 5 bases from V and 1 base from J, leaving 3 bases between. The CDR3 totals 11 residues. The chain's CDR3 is CASSVSYEQYF. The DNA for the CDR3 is TGTGCCAGCAGTGTTTCCTACGAGCAGTACTTC.

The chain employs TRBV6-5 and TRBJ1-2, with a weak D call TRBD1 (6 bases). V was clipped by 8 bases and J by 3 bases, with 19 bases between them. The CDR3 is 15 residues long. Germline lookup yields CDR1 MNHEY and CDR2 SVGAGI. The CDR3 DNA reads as TGTGCCAGCCGGGAGGGGGGGGGAGCCCACTATGGCTACACCTTC. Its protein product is CASREGGGAHYGYTF.

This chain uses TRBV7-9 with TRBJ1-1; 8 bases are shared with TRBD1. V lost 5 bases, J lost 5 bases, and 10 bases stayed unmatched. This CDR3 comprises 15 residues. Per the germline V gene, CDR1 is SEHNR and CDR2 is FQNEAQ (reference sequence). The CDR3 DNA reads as TGTGCCAGCAGCCCCCAGCAGGGGGCTCTTACTGAAGCTTTCTTT. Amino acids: CASSPQQGALTEAFF.